This T cell receptor (beta chain) was recovered during a study of T cell responses to AZD1222 COVID-19 vaccine. The V gene's germline CDR1 is SGHAT and CDR2 FQNNGV. The CDR3 consists of 14 residues. V was pared by 6 bases and J by 1 base, with 2 bases of the junction left unmatched. Produced via immunoSEQ multiplex PCR; TCRdb's table is partial and in-frame only. Here the sample spans roughly 130,000 clones, approximately 90% being singletons. The sequence was collected from an adult in good health. V and J are TRBV11-2 and TRBJ2-7, with 11 positions matching TRBD2. The sequenced sample was peripheral blood, obtained on day 0 of AZD1222 vaccination. CDR3 amino acids: CASRGTSGSYEQYF. CDR3 DNA: TGTGCCAGCAGGGGGACTAGCGGTTCCTACGAGCAGTACTTC.